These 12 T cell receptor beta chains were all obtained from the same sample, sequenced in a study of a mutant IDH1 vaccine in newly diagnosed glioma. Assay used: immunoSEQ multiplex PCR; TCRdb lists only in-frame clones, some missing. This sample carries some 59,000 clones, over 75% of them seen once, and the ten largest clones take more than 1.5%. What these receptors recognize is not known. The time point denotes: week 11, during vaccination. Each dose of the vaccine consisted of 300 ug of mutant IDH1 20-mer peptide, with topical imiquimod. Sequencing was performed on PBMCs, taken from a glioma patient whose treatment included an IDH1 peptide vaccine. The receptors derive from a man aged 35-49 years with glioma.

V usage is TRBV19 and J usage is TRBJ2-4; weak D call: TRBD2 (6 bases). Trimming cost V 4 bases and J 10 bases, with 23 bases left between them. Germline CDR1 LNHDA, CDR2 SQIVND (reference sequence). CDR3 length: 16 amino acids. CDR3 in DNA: TGTGCCAGTAGTAGTCAGAGGGAGACCGGCAGCGGGATTCAGTACTTC. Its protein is CASSSQRETGSGIQYF. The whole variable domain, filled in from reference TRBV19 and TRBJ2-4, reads DGGITQSPKYLFRKEGQNVTLSCEQNLNHDAMYWYRQDPGQGLRLIYYSQIVNDFQKGDIAEGYSVSREKKESFPLTVTSAQKNPTAFYLCASSSQRETGSGIQYFGAGTRLSVL.

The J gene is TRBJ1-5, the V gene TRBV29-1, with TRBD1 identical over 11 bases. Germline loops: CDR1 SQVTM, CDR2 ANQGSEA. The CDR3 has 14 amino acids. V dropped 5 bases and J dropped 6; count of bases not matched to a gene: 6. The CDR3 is CSVSGTGGVQPQHF. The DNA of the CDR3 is TGCAGCGTTTCCGGGACAGGGGGAGTTCAGCCCCAGCATTTT.

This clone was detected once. CDR3 in amino acids: CASSLGGAKNIQYF. The CDR3 DNA reads TGTGCCAGCAGCTTGGGAGGAGCCAAAAACATTCAGTACTTC. V gene TRBV11-3 combines with J gene TRBJ2-4; the D gene is possibly TRBD2 (6 bases). The CDR3 runs to 14 residues. The germline V gene has CDR1 SGHNT and CDR2 YENEEA. Trimming cost V 3 bases and J 0 bases, with 6 bases left between them.

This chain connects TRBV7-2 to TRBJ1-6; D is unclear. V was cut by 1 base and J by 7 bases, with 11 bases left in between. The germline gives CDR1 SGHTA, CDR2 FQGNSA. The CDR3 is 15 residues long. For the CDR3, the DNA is TGTGCCAGCAGCTTAGATAACGGGCTCAATTCACCCCTCCACTTT. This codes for CASSLDNGLNSPLHF.

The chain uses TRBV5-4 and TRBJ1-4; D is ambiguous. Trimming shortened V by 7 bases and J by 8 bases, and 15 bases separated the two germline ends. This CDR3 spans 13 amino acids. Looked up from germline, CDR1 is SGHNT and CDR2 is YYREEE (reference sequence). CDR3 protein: CASGLPGREKLFF. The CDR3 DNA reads TGTGCCAGCGGCCTACCAGGACGGGAAAAACTGTTTTTT.

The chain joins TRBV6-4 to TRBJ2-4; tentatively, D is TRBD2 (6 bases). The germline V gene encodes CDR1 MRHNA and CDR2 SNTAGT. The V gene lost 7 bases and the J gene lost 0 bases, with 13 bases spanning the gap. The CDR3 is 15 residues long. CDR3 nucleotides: TGTGCCAGCACAGAAGGGACTCGAGCCAAAAACATTCAGTACTTC. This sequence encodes CASTEGTRAKNIQYF.

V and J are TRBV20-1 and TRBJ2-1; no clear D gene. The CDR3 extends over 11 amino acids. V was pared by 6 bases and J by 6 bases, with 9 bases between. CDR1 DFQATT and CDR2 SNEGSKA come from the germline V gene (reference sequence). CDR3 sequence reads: CSAFPGNEQFF. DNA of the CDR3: TGCAGTGCCTTTCCTGGCAATGAGCAGTTCTTC.

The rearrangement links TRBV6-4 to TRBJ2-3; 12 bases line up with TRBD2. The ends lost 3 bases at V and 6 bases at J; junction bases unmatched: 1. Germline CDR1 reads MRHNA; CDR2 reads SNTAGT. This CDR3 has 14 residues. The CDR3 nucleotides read TGTGCCAGCAGTGATCTAGCGGGAGGGGATACGCAGTATTTT. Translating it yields CASSDLAGGDTQYF.

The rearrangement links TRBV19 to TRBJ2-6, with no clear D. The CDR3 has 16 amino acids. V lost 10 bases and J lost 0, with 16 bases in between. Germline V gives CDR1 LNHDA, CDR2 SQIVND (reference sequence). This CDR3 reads CATSLGVSSGANVLTF. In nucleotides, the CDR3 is TGTGCCACCTCCCTTGGGGTTAGCTCTGGGGCCAACGTCCTGACTTTC.

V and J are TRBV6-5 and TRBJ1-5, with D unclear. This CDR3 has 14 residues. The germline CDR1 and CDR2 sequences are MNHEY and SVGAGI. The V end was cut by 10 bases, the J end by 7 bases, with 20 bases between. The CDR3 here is CATSPPGSGQPQHF. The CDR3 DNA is TGTGCCACCTCCCCGCCCGGTTCTGGGCAGCCCCAGCATTTT.

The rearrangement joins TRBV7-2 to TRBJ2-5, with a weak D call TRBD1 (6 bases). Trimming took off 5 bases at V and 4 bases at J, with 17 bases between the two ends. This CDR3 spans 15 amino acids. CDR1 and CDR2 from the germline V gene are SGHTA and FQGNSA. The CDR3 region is CASSPSWTVRETQYF. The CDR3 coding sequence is TGTGCCAGCAGCCCCTCCTGGACAGTCAGAGAGACCCAGTACTTC. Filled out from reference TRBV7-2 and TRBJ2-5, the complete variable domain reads GAGVSQSPSNKVTEKGKDVELRCDPISGHTALYWYRQSLGQGLEFLIYFQGNSAPDKSGLPSDRFSAERTGGSVSTLTIQRTQQEDSAVYLCASSPSWTVRETQYFGPGTRLLVL.

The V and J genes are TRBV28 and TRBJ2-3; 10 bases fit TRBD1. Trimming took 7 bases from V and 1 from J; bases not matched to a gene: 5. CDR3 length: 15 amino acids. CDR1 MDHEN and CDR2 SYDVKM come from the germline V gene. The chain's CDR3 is CASTLGTGGTDTQYF. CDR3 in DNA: TGTGCCAGCACCTTAGGGACAGGGGGCACAGATACGCAGTATTTT.